A single sample gave rise to the 8 T cell receptor beta chains below, sequenced in a study of CD4 and CD8 cells across lung adenocarcinoma regions. TCRdb reprocessed the PCR reads with MiXCR, giving one entry per CDR3 protein. Altogether 7,500 to 8,000 distinct CDR3 sequences are present, more than 55% being singletons, with the ten largest covering under 25%. The sequencing sample was made of CD4+ T cells from the center of a lung tumor. Source of these receptors: a female donor with lung adenocarcinoma. The CD4 and CD8 labels of this study may be unreliable.

Of note for this clonotype: Its ends do not fully match the called genes, so a read error is possible. The CDR3 loop reads CASSSRGPGGTDMQYF. The CDR3 DNA follows: TGTGCCAGCAGTTCCCGGGGGCCGGGAGGCACAGACATGCAGTATTTC. The rearrangement links TRBV27 to TRBJ2-3, with a weak D call TRBD2 (7 bases). The CDR3 sequence is 16 residues long. The germline gives CDR1 MNHEY, CDR2 SMNVEV (reference sequence).

The chain has TRBV10-1 and TRBJ2-1, with a weak D call TRBD1 (5 bases). The V end lost 0 bases, the J end lost 7 bases, and 10 bases lay between the germline ends. CDR3 length: 14 amino acids. Looked up from germline, CDR1 is WNHNN and CDR2 is SYGVQD (reference sequence). Written as DNA, the CDR3 is TGCGCCAGCAGTGAGTCCTACAGGCTTAATGAGCAGTTCTTC. Its protein is CASSESYRLNEQFF.

This clonotype was recorded only once. The rearrangement links TRBV10-3 to TRBJ2-5, with D possibly being TRBD2 (6 bases). Judging by the DNA end, TRBJ2-1 fits better; the J call may be wrong. The germline V gene encodes CDR1 ENHRY and CDR2 SYGVKD. This CDR3 has 16 residues. The CDR3 DNA follows: TGTGCCATCAGTTTCGGGGACCCTATTTTGGGGGGTGAGCAGTTCTTC. This codes for CAISFGDPILGGEQFF.

Concerning this clonotype: This clone may be a read error of a much larger clone one base away. The CDR3 nucleotides are TGTGCCAGCAGCCAAGAGGAGGGTCTCGGGTCGGGGAATGAGCAGTACTTC. It is translated as CASSQEEGLGSGNEQYF. V usage is TRBV14 and J usage is TRBJ2-5; D might be TRBD2 (6 bases). Trimming took off 0 bases at V and 11 bases at J, with 25 bases between the two ends. CDR3 length: 17 residues. The germline gives CDR1 SGHDN, CDR2 FVKESK.

Worth noting for this clonotype: Relative to the germline gene, one junction end is altered; a read error may explain this. This sequence joins TRBV27 and TRBJ2-3; 8 nucleotides line up with TRBD2. The CDR3 has 17 residues. CDR1 and CDR2 from the germline V gene are MNHEY and SMNVEV (reference sequence). The CDR3 nucleotides are TGTGCCAGCAGTCCGGGACTAGGGGGAGGGGACACAGAGACGCAGTATTTT. It translates to CASSPGLGGGDTETQYF.

The CDR3 is CASIGQGAYEQYF. CDR3 bases: TGTGCCAGCATTGGACAGGGAGCCTACGAGCAGTACTTC. V usage is TRBV6-1 and J usage is TRBJ2-5, with 8 nucleotides matching TRBD1. The J call may be wrong; the DNA end is better matched by TRBJ2-7. Germline V gene data show CDR1 as MNHNS and CDR2 as SASEGT. The CDR3 loop spans 13 amino acids.

Only a few counts were recorded for this clonotype. CDR3: CASSSTGNNEQFF. The CDR3 DNA reads as TGTGCCAGCAGTTCGACAGGGAACAATGAGCAGTTCTTC. The V call is TRBV6-5, the J call TRBJ2-1; 7 bases align to TRBD1. V was clipped by 4 bases and J by 5 bases; unmatched bases: 2. Germline CDR1 is MNHEY and CDR2 is SVGAGI. The CDR3 is 13 amino acids.

The sample holds a few counts of this clonotype. The rearrangement uses TRBV30 and TRBJ2-2, with D uncertain. The ends were cut back, 1 base at V and 5 bases at J, with 8 bases in the middle. Germline lookup yields CDR1 GTSNPN and CDR2 SVGIG (reference sequence). The CDR3 sequence is 13 residues long. The CDR3: CAWSEHRTGELFF. In nucleotides, the CDR3 is TGTGCCTGGAGTGAACACCGGACCGGGGAGCTGTTTTTT.